These 25 T cell receptor beta chains share one sample of origin, sequenced in a study of naive and memory T cell subsets. An equimolar mix of two oligonucleotides served as the beta constant-region primer for TRBC1 and TRBC2. One entry per CDR3 protein, called by TCRdb with MiXCR from the UMI-ligation and nested PCR reads. The sample yields more than 4,000 distinct CDR3 sequences, more than 6% seen once. Sequenced material: CD4+ TEMRA cells from blood. Regarding subset: effector memory re-expressing CD45RA, CD45RA+ CD27-. All receptors derive from a human donor in good health.

This clonotype was counted only a few times. This may be a read error, as it is one base from a much larger clone. The chain is built from TRBV6-1 and TRBJ2-1; 7 bases fit TRBD2. The CDR3 covers 15 residues. CDR1 is MNHNS and CDR2 is SASEGT in the germline V gene. With V trimmed by 3 bases and J by 5 bases, 7 bases remained unmatched. The CDR3 sequence is CASSDLGGRDNEQFF. CDR3 bases: TGTGCCAGCAGTGATCTGGGTGGGAGGGACAATGAGCAGTTCTTC.

There are many counts of this clonotype. The chain joins TRBV20-1 to TRBJ2-5, with 13 bases matching TRBD2. V gave up 5 bases and J gave up 0 bases; unmatched junction bases: 0. CDR3 length: 14 residues. CDR1 and CDR2 from the germline V gene are DFQATT and SNEGSKA (reference sequence). CDR3 amino acids: CSAGTSGNQETQYF. In DNA form, the CDR3 reads TGCAGTGCTGGGACTAGCGGGAACCAAGAGACCCAGTACTTC.

This clonotype occurred many times. This sequence joins TRBV7-9 and TRBJ2-2; D not resolved. The V gene's germline CDR1 is SEHNR and CDR2 FQNEAQ (reference sequence). The ends were cut back, 2 bases at V and 1 base at J, with 14 bases in the middle. There are 17 residues in the CDR3. CDR3 nucleotides: TGTGCCAGCAGCTTATCAGGTTCCCGGCGGAACACCGGGGAGCTGTTTTTT. Translation: CASSLSGSRRNTGELFF.

This clonotype was found many times. The chain carries TRBV7-8 and TRBJ2-1; D is ambiguous. The germline V gene encodes CDR1 SGHVS and CDR2 FQNEAQ. The CDR3 is 16 residues long. The V gene lost 1 base and the J gene lost 6 bases, with 16 bases spanning the gap. The DNA for the CDR3 is TGTGCCAGCAGCTTAGTTCGGGCCCCCCCCGGCAATGAGCAGTTCTTC. Translating gives CASSLVRAPPGNEQFF.

Ten or more counts support this clonotype. J is TRBJ1-4 and V is TRBV4-1; D is unclear. The V gene's germline CDR1 is MGHRA and CDR2 YSYEKL. The CDR3 length is 13 residues. Trimming took 4 bases from V and 7 from J, leaving 10 bases between them. The CDR3 here is CASSLIPGEKLFF. For the CDR3, the DNA is TGCGCCAGCAGCCTCATACCCGGTGAAAAACTGTTTTTT.

V is TRBV20-1 and J is TRBJ2-5; 8 bases map to TRBD2. Germline V gives CDR1 DFQATT, CDR2 SNEGSKA (reference sequence). The CDR3 extends over 14 amino acids. V was clipped by 1 base and J by 4 bases; unmatched bases: 5. The CDR3 sequence: CSARAGRARETQYF. The CDR3 DNA reads TGCAGTGCTAGAGCCGGGAGGGCCCGAGAGACCCAGTACTTC.

The chain links TRBV10-3 to TRBJ1-2; TRBD1 might be the D (5 bases). CDR3 size: 15 residues. Germline-derived CDR1 and CDR2 are ENHRY and SYGVKD. Trimming took off 2 bases at V and 7 bases at J, with 17 bases between the two ends. The CDR3 DNA reads as TGTGCCATCAGTGAGGGGCAGGGCAGGATCAGTGGCTACACCTTC. It is translated as CAISEGQGRISGYTF.

This clonotype was observed a handful of times. V usage is TRBV5-5 and J usage is TRBJ1-2; perhaps TRBD1 as D (5 bases). V lost 4 bases and J 2 bases, leaving 12 bases between the germline ends. The CDR3 covers 14 residues. The germline gives CDR1 SGHKS, CDR2 YYEKEE (reference sequence). The CDR3 region has the DNA TGTGCCAGCAGCCTCGGGACGGCAAACTATGGCTACACCTTC. It encodes CASSLGTANYGYTF. Looking up the rest from reference TRBV5-5 and TRBJ1-2 gives the full variable domain: DAGVTQSPTHLIKTRGQQVTLRCSPISGHKSVSWYQQVLGQGPQFIFQYYEKEERGRGNFPDRFSARQFPNYSSELNVNALLLGDSALYLCASSLGTANYGYTFGSGTRLTVV.

This clonotype was observed a few times. V gene TRBV2 combines with J gene TRBJ1-5; D is undetermined. Germline assignment: CDR1 SNHLY and CDR2 FYNNEI. The V end was cut by 3 bases, the J end by 2 bases, with 11 bases between. The CDR3 consists of 15 residues. The CDR3 loop is CASSDMRWGNQPQHF. CDR3 nucleotides: TGTGCCAGCAGTGATATGCGCTGGGGCAATCAGCCCCAGCATTTT.

A note on this clonotype: One base away lies a much larger clone, so this may be a sequencing read error. The gene calls are TRBV12-3 or TRBV12-4 and TRBJ2-7, with 7 positions matching TRBD2. The CDR3 covers 14 residues. V lost 6 bases to trimming and J lost 9 bases; unmatched junction nucleotides: 14. CDR3 sequence reads: CASREEYPWGGQYF. In DNA form, the CDR3 reads TGTGCCAGCAGGGAAGAGTATCCCTGGGGGGGGCAGTACTTC.

This clonotype occurred a few times. The genes are TRBV19 and TRBJ2-3; 8 nucleotides align to TRBD2. Germline V gene sequence: CDR1 LNHDA, CDR2 SQIVND (reference sequence). CDR3 length: 15 residues. Trimming took 7 bases from V and 1 from J; bases not matched to a gene: 7. In DNA, the CDR3 is TGTGCCAGTAAACGAGCGGGAGTGGGCACAGATACGCAGTATTTT. Translating gives CASKRAGVGTDTQYF.

This clonotype has ten or more counts. V usage is TRBV20-1 and J usage is TRBJ1-4, with D unclear. This CDR3 has 16 residues. Germline V gene lookup returns CDR1 DFQATT and CDR2 SNEGSKA (reference sequence). The V and J ends lost 0 bases and 0 bases respectively, with 11 bases between them. CDR3 nucleotide sequence: TGCAGTGCTAGAGATTTCAGGATTGCAACTAATGAAAAACTGTTTTTT. The encoded protein is CSARDFRIATNEKLFF.

Many counts were recorded for this clonotype. V and J are TRBV5-1 and TRBJ2-3; no clear D. Germline assignment: CDR1 SGHRS and CDR2 YFSETQ. Trimming stripped 2 bases from V and 6 bases from J, with 10 bases between. This CDR3 contains 13 residues. In DNA form, the CDR3 reads TGCGCCAGCAGCTTAGAGTTTGGGGATACGCAGTATTTT. Its protein product is CASSLEFGDTQYF.

This clonotype has a count of ten or more. The V and J genes are TRBV7-9 and TRBJ2-3, with TRBD1 matching over 7 bases. CDR1 and CDR2 from the germline V gene are SEHNR and FQNEAQ (reference sequence). The CDR3 sequence is 15 residues long. V shed 0 bases and J 4 bases; nucleotides not matched to a gene: 4. The CDR3 nucleotides are TGTGCCAGCAGCTTAGCTGGGCAGGGGGCAGATACGCAGTATTTT. It specifies CASSLAGQGADTQYF.

Many counts were recorded for this clonotype. The chain couples TRBV2 to TRBJ2-2, with TRBD2 identical over 7 bases. CDR3 length equals 15 residues. The junction had 7 bases not matched to a gene; V was cut back by 5 bases and J by 4 bases. Germline V gene sequence: CDR1 SNHLY, CDR2 FYNNEI. The CDR3 DNA reads TGTGCCAGCAGTCGCCGGGAGGCGGTCACCGGGGAGCTGTTTTTT. Translation gives CASSRREAVTGELFF.

This clonotype was recorded at least ten times. The gene calls are TRBV29-1 and TRBJ2-3, with 8 nucleotides matching TRBD2. Unmatched junction bases numbered 13, after V lost 7 bases and J lost 4 bases. From germline, CDR1 is SQVTM and CDR2 ANQGSEA. The CDR3 runs 15 residues. DNA for the CDR3: TGCAGCGCCCACGAAGCGGGAGCCTTGCCAGATACGCAGTATTTT. The encoded protein is CSAHEAGALPDTQYF.

This clonotype was seen repeatedly, ten times or more. The chain employs TRBV2 and TRBJ1-1, with D hard to call. This CDR3 region has 11 residues. V was pared by 6 bases and J by 8 bases, with 10 bases between. Germline values: CDR1 SNHLY, CDR2 FYNNEI. The CDR3 region has the DNA TGTGCCAGCAGCGCTATGGGCGAAGCTTTCTTT. As protein: CASSAMGEAFF.

The rearrangement uses TRBV7-3 and TRBJ1-1, with 12 nucleotides matching TRBD1. Trimming took 5 bases from V and 6 from J; bases not matched to a gene: 13. Per the germline V gene, CDR1 is SGHTA and CDR2 is FQGTGA. CDR3 length: 17 amino acids. CDR3 sequence (DNA): TGTGCCAGCAGCCCAGTCCGGGACAGGGGGCTTAACCCTGAAGCTTTCTTT. Protein product: CASSPVRDRGLNPEAFF.

This clonotype was observed many times. This sequence joins TRBV6-6 and TRBJ1-1; TRBD1 matches 7 bases. J was trimmed by 3 bases and V by 1 base; bases with no gene match: 5. Germline CDR1 and CDR2: MNHNY and SVGAGI (reference sequence). The CDR3 totals 15 residues. CDR3 protein: CASSYLAGGDTEAFF. The CDR3 DNA follows: TGTGCCAGCAGTTACTTAGCAGGGGGGGACACTGAAGCTTTCTTT.

This clonotype occurred a few times. The chain recombines TRBV19 with TRBJ2-1, with D possibly TRBD2 on 5 matching bases. The V and J ends lost 3 bases and 8 bases respectively, with 17 bases between them. This CDR3 is built from 15 residues. Germline V gene lookup returns CDR1 LNHDA and CDR2 SQIVND (reference sequence). CDR3 in DNA: TGTGCCAGTAGTATCGCCGGGGTTGGGTCCGATGAGCAGTTCTTC. Protein: CASSIAGVGSDEQFF.

Ten or more counts support this clonotype. The genes are TRBV5-1 and TRBJ2-1; D gene ambiguous. The CDR3 consists of 14 residues. CDR1 SGHRS and CDR2 YFSETQ come from the germline V gene. V was cut by 0 bases and J by 0 bases, with 4 bases left in between. The CDR3 region is CASSLGSSYNEQFF. The CDR3 DNA is TGCGCCAGCAGCTTGGGCAGCTCCTACAATGAGCAGTTCTTC.

This clonotype showed up just a few times. The chain employs TRBV5-5 and TRBJ1-2; TRBD1 is a possible D gene (6 bases). CDR3 length equals 14 residues. Germline CDR1 reads SGHKS; CDR2 reads YYEKEE (reference sequence). V gave up 4 bases and J gave up 5 bases, with 15 bases separating them. CDR3 sequence reads: CASSPRDRQYGYTF. DNA for the CDR3: TGTGCCAGCAGCCCGCGCGACAGGCAATATGGCTACACCTTC.

This clonotype was detected many times. The V and J genes are TRBV7-2 and TRBJ2-7; TRBD2 matches 7 bases. The CDR3 is 15 residues long. Germline V lookup: CDR1 SGHTA, CDR2 FQGNSA. With V trimmed by 2 bases and J by 5 bases, 9 bases remained unmatched. The CDR3 here is CASSLRAGDRNEQYF. CDR3 nucleotides: TGTGCCAGCAGCTTAAGGGCGGGAGATAGAAACGAGCAGTACTTC.

The chain combines TRBV18 with TRBJ1-3, with 7 bases aligning to TRBD1. Germline-derived CDR1 and CDR2 are KGHSH and LQKENI. Trimming removed 5 bases from V and 0 bases from J; junction bases left unmatched: 4. The CDR3 is made up of 15 amino acids. CDR3 DNA sequence: TGTGCCAGCTCATTTGGACAGGCCTCTGGAAACACCATATATTTT. Its translation: CASSFGQASGNTIYF. The full variable domain, with the rest looked up from reference TRBV18 and TRBJ1-3, is NAGVMQNPRHLVRRRGQEARLRCSPMKGHSHVYWYRQLPEEGLKFMVYLQKENIIDESGMPKERFSAEFPKEGPSILRIQQVVRGDSAAYFCASSFGQASGNTIYFGEGSWLTVV.

This clonotype was recorded at least ten times. The chain joins TRBV7-2 to TRBJ2-1; 13 bases fit TRBD2. The CDR3 consists of 14 residues. Per germline, CDR1 SGHTA and CDR2 FQGNSA. J lost 15 bases, V lost 4 bases, and 9 bases had no gene match. The CDR3, as DNA: TGTGCCAGCAGCTCAGGACTAGCGGGGGCCCGTTGGTTCTTC. This translates into CASSSGLAGARWFF.